The entry below describes one T cell receptor (beta chain). This record belongs to a study of blood T cell repertoires in COVID-19. Overall study context: PBMCs, B-cell-depleted T cells, or T cells provided the cDNA or gDNA that made up the material.

Trimming removed 1 base from V and 5 bases from J, with 12 bases in between. The CDR3 has 15 residues. Per germline, CDR1 MGHRA and CDR2 YSYEKL. Each participant's cohort was designated according to participant-reported clinical history. As originally analysed: Estimated nucleated cell counts came from reference gene primer amplification. Profiling relied on immunoSEQ multiplex PCR, and the TCRdb table lists in-frame clones only, not all of them. V, J and clone size are taken as reported in that table, and D and trimming were inferred from the DNA itself. Of roughly 180,000 clones in the sample, 85% to 90% were seen once.

This sequence was found in a man aged 35-49 years who had recovered from COVID-19. Sequences were obtained from PBMCs or T cells enriched from blood (not recorded which). The chain is built from TRBV4-1 and TRBJ1-5; maybe TRBD1 (6 bases). DNA of the CDR3: TGCGCCAGCAGCCAAGTGTCCGCAGGGGATCAGCCCCAGCATTTT. It codes for CASSQVSAGDQPQHF.